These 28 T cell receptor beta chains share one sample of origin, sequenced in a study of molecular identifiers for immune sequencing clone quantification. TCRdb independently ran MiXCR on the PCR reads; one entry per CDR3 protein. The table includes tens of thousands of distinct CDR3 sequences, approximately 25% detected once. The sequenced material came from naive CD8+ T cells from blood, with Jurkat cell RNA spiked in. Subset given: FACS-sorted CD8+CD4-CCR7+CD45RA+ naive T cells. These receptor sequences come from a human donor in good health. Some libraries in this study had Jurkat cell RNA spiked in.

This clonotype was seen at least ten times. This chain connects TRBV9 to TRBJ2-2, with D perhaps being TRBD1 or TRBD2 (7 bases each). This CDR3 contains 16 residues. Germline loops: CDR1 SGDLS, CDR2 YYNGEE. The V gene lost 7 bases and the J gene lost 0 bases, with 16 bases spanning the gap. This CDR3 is CASSLGRGPNTGELFF. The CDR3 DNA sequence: TGTGCCAGCTCCCTTGGGAGGGGGCCGAACACCGGGGAGCTGTTTTTT. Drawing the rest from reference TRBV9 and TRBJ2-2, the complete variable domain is DSGVTQTPKHLITATGQRVTLRCSPRSGDLSVYWYQQSLDQGLQFLIQYYNGEERAKGNILERFSAQQFPDLHSELNLSSLELGDSALYFCASSLGRGPNTGELFFGEGSRLTVL.

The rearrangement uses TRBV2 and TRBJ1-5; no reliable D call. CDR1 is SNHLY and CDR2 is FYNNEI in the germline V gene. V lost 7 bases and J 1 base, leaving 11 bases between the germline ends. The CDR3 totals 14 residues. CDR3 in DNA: TGTGCCAGCAACCCGGGAGCAAGCAATCAGCCCCAGCATTTT. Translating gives CASNPGASNQPQHF.

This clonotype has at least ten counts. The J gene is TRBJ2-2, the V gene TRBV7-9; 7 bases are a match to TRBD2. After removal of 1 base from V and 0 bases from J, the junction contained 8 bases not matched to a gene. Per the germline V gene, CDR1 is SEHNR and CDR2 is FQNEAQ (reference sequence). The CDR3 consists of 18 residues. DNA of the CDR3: TGTGCCAGCAGCTTAGTTATAAAGGGAGGGGCGAACACCGGGGAGCTGTTTTTT. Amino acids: CASSLVIKGGANTGELFF.

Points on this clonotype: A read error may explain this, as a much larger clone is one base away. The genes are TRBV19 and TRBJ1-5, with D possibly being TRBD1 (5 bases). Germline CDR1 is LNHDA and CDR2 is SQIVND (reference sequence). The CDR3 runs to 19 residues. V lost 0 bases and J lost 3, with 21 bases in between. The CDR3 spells CASSIDPGSGESNNQPQHF. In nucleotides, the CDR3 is TGTGCCAGTAGTATAGATCCCGGTTCGGGGGAGTCCAACAATCAGCCCCAGCATTTT. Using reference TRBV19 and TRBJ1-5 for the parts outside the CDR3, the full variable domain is DGGITQSPKYLFRKEGQNVTLSCEQNLNHDAMYWYRQDPGQGLRLIYYSQIVNDFQKGDIAEGYSVSREKKESFPLTVTSAQKNPTAFYLCASSIDPGSGESNNQPQHFGDGTRLSIL.

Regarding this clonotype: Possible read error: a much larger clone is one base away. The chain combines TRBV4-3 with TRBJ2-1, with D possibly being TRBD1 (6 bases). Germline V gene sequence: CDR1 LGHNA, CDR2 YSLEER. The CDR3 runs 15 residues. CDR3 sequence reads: CARSQGTGFIDEQFF. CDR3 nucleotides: TGCGCCAGAAGCCAAGGAACAGGGTTTATCGATGAGCAGTTCTTC.

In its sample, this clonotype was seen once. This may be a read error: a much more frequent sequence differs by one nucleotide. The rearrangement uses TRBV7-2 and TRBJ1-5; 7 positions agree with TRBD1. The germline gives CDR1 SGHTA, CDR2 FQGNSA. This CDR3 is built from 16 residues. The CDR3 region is CASSFDTGAWAQPRHF. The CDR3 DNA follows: TGTGCCAGCAGCTTTGATACAGGGGCATGGGCTCAGCCCCGGCATTTT.

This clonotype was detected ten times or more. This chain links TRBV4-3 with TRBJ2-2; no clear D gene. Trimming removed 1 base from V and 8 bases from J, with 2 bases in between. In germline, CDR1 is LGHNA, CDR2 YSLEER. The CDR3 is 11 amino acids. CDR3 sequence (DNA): TGCGCCAGCAGCCAAGGAGGGGAGCTGTTTTTT. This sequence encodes CASSQGGELFF.

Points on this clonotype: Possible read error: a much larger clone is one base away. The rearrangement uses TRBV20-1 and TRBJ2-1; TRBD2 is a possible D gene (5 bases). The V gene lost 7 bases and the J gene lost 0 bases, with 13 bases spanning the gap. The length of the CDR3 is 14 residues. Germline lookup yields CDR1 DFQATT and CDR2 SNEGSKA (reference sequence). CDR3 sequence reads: CSVRLHLSYNEQFF. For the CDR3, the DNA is TGCAGTGTTCGACTACACCTCTCCTACAATGAGCAGTTCTTC.

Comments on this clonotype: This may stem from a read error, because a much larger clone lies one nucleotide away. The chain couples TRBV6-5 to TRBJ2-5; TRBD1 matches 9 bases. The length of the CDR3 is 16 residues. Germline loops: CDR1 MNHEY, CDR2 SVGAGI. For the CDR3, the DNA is TGTGCCGGCAGCTCCCGGACAGGGGTTAATCAAGAGACCCAGTACTTC. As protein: CAGSSRTGVNQETQYF.

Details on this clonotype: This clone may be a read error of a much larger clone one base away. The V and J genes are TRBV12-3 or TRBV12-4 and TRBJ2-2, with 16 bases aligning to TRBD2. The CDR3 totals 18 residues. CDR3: CASSPGLAGGPRTGELVF. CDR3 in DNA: TGTGCCAGCTCGCCGGGACTAGCGGGGGGGCCTCGGACCGGGGAGCTGGTTTTT.

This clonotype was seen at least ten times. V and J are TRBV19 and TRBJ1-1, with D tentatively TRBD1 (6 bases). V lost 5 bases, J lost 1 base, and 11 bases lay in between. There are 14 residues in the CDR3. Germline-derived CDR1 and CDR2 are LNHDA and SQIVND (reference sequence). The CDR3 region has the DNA TGTGCCAGTAGTTCAGGGACAAGGAACACTGAAGCTTTCTTT. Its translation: CASSSGTRNTEAFF.

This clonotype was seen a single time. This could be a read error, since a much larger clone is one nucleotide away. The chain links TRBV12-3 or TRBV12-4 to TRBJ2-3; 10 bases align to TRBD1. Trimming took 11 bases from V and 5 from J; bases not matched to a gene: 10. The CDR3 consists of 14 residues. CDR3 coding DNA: TGTGCCGGCACTAAGGGACAGGGGAAAGATACGCAGTATTTT. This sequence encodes CAGTKGQGKDTQYF.

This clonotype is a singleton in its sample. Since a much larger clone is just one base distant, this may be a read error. The CDR3 region is CASSPAPNTEALF. The DNA for the CDR3 is TGCGCCAGCAGCCCAGCGCCTAACACTGAAGCTCTCTTT. The rearrangement joins TRBV4-1 to TRBJ1-1, with D hard to call. Germline V gene data show CDR1 as MGHRA and CDR2 as YSYEKL. The length of the CDR3 is 13 residues.

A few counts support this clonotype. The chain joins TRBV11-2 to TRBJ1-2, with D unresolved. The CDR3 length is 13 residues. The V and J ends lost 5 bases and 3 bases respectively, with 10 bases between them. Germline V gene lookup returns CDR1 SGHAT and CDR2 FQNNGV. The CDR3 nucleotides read TGTGCCAGCAGCCCGGCCATGGACTATGGCTACACCTTC. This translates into CASSPAMDYGYTF.

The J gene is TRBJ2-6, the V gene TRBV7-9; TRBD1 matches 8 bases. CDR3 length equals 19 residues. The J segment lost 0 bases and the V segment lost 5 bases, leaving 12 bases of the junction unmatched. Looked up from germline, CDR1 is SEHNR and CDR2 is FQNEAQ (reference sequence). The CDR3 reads CASSLPGDRGSSGANVLTF. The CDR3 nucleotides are TGTGCCAGCAGCCTACCAGGCGACAGGGGTAGCTCTGGGGCCAACGTCCTGACTTTC. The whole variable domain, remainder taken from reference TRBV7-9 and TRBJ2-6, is DTGVSQNPRHKITKRGQNVTFRCDPISEHNRLYWYRQTLGQGPEFLTYFQNEAQLEKSRLLSDRFSAERPKGSFSTLEIQRTEQGDSAMYLCASSLPGDRGSSGANVLTFGAGSRLTVL.

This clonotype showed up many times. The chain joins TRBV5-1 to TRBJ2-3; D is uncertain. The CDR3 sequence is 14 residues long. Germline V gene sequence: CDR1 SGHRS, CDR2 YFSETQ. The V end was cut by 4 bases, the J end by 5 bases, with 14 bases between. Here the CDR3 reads CASSADGKVDTQYF. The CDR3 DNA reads TGCGCCAGCAGCGCGGACGGAAAAGTAGATACGCAGTATTTT.

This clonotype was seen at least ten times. CDR3 DNA: TGTGCCAGCAGCTTAGGTGTGTCCCCGAAAGGCAATCAGCCCCAGCATTTT. Amino acids: CASSLGVSPKGNQPQHF. The chain carries TRBV7-8 and TRBJ1-5, with D hard to call. CDR3 length: 17 residues. CDR1 and CDR2 from the germline V gene are SGHVS and FQNEAQ. The V end was cut by 1 base, the J end by 2 bases, with 15 bases between. Complete variable domain (other parts from reference TRBV7-8 and TRBJ1-5): GAGVSQSPRYKVAKRGQDVALRCDPISGHVSLFWYQQALGQGPEFLTYFQNEAQLDKSGLPSDRFFAERPEGSVSTLKIQRTQQEDSAVYLCASSLGVSPKGNQPQHFGDGTRLSIL.

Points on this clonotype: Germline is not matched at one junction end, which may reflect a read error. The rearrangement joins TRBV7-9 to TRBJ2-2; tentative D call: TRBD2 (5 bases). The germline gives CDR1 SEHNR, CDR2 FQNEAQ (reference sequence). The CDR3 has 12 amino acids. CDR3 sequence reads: CASTSGSGKLFF. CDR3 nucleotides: TGTGCCAGCACCAGCGGTTCCGGGAAGCTGTTTTTT.

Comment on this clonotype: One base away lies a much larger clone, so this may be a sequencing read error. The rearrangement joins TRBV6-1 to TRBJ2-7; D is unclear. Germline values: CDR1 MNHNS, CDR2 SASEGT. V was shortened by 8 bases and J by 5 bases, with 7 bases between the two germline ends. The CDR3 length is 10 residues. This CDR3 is CASRYHEQYF. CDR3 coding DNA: TGTGCCAGCCGGTACCACGAGCAGTACTTC.

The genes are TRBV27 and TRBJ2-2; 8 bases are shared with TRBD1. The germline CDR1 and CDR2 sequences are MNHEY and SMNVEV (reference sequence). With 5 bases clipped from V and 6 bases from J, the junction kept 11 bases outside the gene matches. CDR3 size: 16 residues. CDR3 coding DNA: TGTGCCAGCAGTCCCCGGACAGGGCTTGGAGCCGGGGAGCTGTTTTTT. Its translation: CASSPRTGLGAGELFF.

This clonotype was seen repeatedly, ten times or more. This CDR3 reads CASSTPFRTRSYEQYF. The CDR3 DNA sequence: TGTGCCAGCAGCACACCTTTTAGGACCCGCTCCTACGAGCAGTACTTC. The gene calls are TRBV5-6 and TRBJ2-7, with D uncertain. Per germline, CDR1 SGHDT and CDR2 YYEEEE. The CDR3 extends over 16 amino acids. V lost 4 bases to trimming and J lost 0 bases, with 17 bases between them. The full variable domain, rest sourced from reference TRBV5-6 and TRBJ2-7, is DAGVTQSPTHLIKTRGQQVTLRCSPKSGHDTVSWYQQALGQGPQFIFQYYEEEERQRGNFPDRFSGHQFPNYSSELNVNALLLGDSALYLCASSTPFRTRSYEQYFGPGTRLTVT.

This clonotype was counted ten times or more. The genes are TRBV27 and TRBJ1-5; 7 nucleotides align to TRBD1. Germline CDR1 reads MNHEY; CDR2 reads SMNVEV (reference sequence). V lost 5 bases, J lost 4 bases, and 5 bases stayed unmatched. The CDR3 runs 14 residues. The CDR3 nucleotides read TGTGCCAGCAGTCTTCAGGGGGTTAATCAGCCCCAGCATTTT. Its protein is CASSLQGVNQPQHF.

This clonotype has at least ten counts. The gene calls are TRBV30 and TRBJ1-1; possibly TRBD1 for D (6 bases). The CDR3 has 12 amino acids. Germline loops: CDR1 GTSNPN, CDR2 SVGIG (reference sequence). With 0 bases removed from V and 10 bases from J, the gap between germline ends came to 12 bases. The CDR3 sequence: CAWSVRTDRAFF. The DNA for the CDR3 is TGTGCCTGGAGTGTGCGGACAGACAGAGCTTTCTTT.

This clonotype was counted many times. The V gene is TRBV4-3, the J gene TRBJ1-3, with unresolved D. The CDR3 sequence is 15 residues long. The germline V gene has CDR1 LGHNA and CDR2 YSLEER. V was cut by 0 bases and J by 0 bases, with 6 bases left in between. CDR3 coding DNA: TGCGCCAGCAGCCAAGATAGAATCTCTGGAAACACCATATATTTT. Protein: CASSQDRISGNTIYF.

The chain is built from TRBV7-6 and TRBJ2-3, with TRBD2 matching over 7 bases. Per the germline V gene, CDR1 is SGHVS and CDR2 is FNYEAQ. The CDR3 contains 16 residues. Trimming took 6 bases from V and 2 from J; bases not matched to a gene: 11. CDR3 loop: CASRRAGRGLTDTQYF. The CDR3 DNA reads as TGTGCCAGCAGGCGAGCGGGGCGGGGACTCACAGATACGCAGTATTTT.

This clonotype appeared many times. The chain's CDR3 is CAWSGDNYEQYF. The CDR3 bases are TGTGCCTGGAGTGGGGACAACTACGAGCAGTACTTC. The chain carries TRBV30 and TRBJ2-7; a weak D match, TRBD1 (6 bases). This CDR3 is built from 12 residues. The germline V gene encodes CDR1 GTSNPN and CDR2 SVGIG (reference sequence). The V end lost 1 base, the J end lost 3 bases, and 7 bases lay between the germline ends.

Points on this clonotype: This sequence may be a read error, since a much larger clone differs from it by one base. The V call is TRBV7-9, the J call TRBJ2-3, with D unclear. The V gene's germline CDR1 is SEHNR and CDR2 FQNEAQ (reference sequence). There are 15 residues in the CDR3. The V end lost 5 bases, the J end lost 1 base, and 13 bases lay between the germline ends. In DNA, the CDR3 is TGTGCCAGCAGCCTAGGCGTTAGGGGCACAGATACGCAGTATTTT. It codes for CASSLGVRGTDTQYF.

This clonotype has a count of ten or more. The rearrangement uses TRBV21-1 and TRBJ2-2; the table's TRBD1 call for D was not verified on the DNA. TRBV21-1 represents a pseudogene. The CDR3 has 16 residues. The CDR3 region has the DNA TGTGCCAGCATCCCTGGACAGGGGACTTACACCGGGGAGCTGTTTTTT. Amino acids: CASIPGQGTYTGELFF.